These T cell receptor beta chains were read from a single sample in a study of shared clonotypes between healthy human individuals. Clones were read by immunoSEQ multiplex PCR, and TCRdb kept only the in-frame ones, dropping some. Of roughly 2.1 million clones in the sample, more than 85% were seen once. Sequencing was done on a sample of naive CD8+ T cells from PBMCs. Source of these receptors: a man between 18 and 35 years old in good health. Some clones in this sample may be carry-over from other donors' samples. Each CDR3 is given with its conserved first and last residue. Each record gives: J gene, V gene, D gene, clone size, CDR3 DNA, CDR3 protein. The D gene is left open where the match is weak. The listing skips clone size in some rows; elsewhere it reads once, few, many or a size class.

J: TRBJ1-2
V: TRBV28
D: TRBD1
size: -
DNA: TGTGCCAGCAGTGAGGCGGGACAGATCTATGGCTACACCTTC
CDR3: CASSEAGQIYGYTF

J: TRBJ2-1
V: TRBV2
D: TRBD1
size: -
DNA: TGTGCCAGCGGGGAGACAGGGAACCGTAATGAGCAGTTCTTC
CDR3: CASGETGNRNEQFF

J: TRBJ2-1
V: TRBV6-6
D: TRBD2
size: -
DNA: TGTGCCAGCAGTTACACATGGGGAGGGACTAGCGCGCCGGAGTTCTTC
CDR3: CASSYTWGGTSAPEFF

J: TRBJ2-7
V: TRBV27
D: -
size: -
DNA: TGTGCCAGCAGTTCATGGACTGAGACCTACGAGCAGTACTTC
CDR3: CASSSWTETYEQYF

J: TRBJ2-7
V: TRBV28
D: TRBD2
size: -
DNA: TGTGCCAGCAGTTTAAGGGGAGGGACTAGCGGGCGCGAGCAGTACTTC
CDR3: CASSLRGGTSGREQYF

J: TRBJ2-7
V: TRBV30
D: TRBD1
size: -
DNA: TGTGCCTGGAGTGGACGACAGGGTGGTCCCCTCTCCTACGAGCAGTACTTC
CDR3: CAWSGRQGGPLSYEQYF

J: TRBJ1-5
V: TRBV7-9
D: -
size: -
DNA: TGTGCCAGCAGCTTAGTGGTGGGCAGGGCGAATCAGCCCCAGCATTTT
CDR3: CASSLVVGRANQPQHF

J: TRBJ2-7
V: TRBV7-8
D: -
size: -
DNA: TGTGCCAGCAGCTTAGGCCGGCAGGGAAGGGGCGAGCAGTACTTC
CDR3: CASSLGRQGRGEQYF

J: TRBJ2-7
V: TRBV15
D: -
size: -
DNA: TGTGCCACCAGCCCTCGAAGAGGGAGAGAAATTACCTACGAGCAGTACTTC
CDR3: CATSPRRGREITYEQYF

J: TRBJ2-1
V: TRBV9
D: TRBD1
size: -
DNA: TGTGCCAGCAGCCCCAGCTGGACAGGGGGCCATGAGCAGTTCTTC
CDR3: CASSPSWTGGHEQFF

J: TRBJ1-1
V: TRBV7-9
D: -
size: -
DNA: TGTGCCAGCGGGGATACAGGTATGAACACTGAAGCTTTCTTT
CDR3: CASGDTGMNTEAFF

J: TRBJ1-1
V: TRBV7-9
D: -
size: -
DNA: TGTGCCAGCAGCTTAATCGCAGGCAACACTGAAGCTTTCTTT
CDR3: CASSLIAGNTEAFF

J: TRBJ2-1
V: TRBV4-1
D: TRBD2
size: -
DNA: TGCGCCAGCAGCCCCATTAGCGGGTTCTCCTACAATGAGCAGTTCTTC
CDR3: CASSPISGFSYNEQFF

J: TRBJ2-7
V: TRBV19
D: TRBD2
size: -
DNA: TGTGCCAGTAGTATCTTCCCTAGCGGGGCTTTCTACGAGCAGTACTTC
CDR3: CASSIFPSGAFYEQYF

J: TRBJ1-3
V: TRBV19
D: -
size: -
DNA: TGTGCCAGTATATCGCCGGGCCTCTTGGACACCATATATTTT
CDR3: CASISPGLLDTIYF

J: TRBJ1-1
V: TRBV7-6
D: -
size: -
DNA: TGTGCCAGCAGCTCAGGGACCGAGAACACTGAAGCTTTCTTT
CDR3: CASSSGTENTEAFF

J: TRBJ2-3
V: TRBV4-1
D: -
size: once
DNA: TGCGCCAGCAGCCAAGCATCTAGCCCACGCACAGATACGCAGTATTTT
CDR3: CASSQASSPRTDTQYF

J: TRBJ1-2
V: TRBV15
D: TRBD1
size: -
DNA: TGTGCCACCAGCAGACCGCGGACAGGGGAGGGCTACACCTTC
CDR3: CATSRPRTGEGYTF

J: TRBJ2-1
V: TRBV7-2
D: -
size: -
DNA: TGTGCCAGCAGCTTCTACGGATTGGGCAATGAGCAGTTCTTC
CDR3: CASSFYGLGNEQFF

J: TRBJ2-1
V: TRBV18
D: -
size: -
DNA: TGTGCCAGCTCACCCCTTAGAAGCTACAATGAGCAGTTCTTC
CDR3: CASSPLRSYNEQFF

J: TRBJ2-2
V: TRBV27
D: -
size: -
DNA: TGTGCCAGCAGTTTCGGACGGGAGTACACCGGGGAGCTGTTTTTT
CDR3: CASSFGREYTGELFF

J: TRBJ1-3
V: TRBV5-8
D: -
size: -
DNA: TGTGCCAGCAGCTTGGTTGGGGGGAGCTCTGGAAACACCATATATTTT
CDR3: CASSLVGGSSGNTIYF

J: TRBJ1-2
V: TRBV9
D: -
size: -
DNA: TGTGCCAGCCCCGGGAGGGGAACTAACTATGGCTACACCTTC
CDR3: CASPGRGTNYGYTF

J: TRBJ2-7
V: TRBV7-9
D: -
size: -
DNA: TGTGCCGGCGGGGCAGGGACCTACGAGCAGTACTTC
CDR3: CAGGAGTYEQYF

J: TRBJ2-1
V: TRBV11-2
D: -
size: -
DNA: TGTGCCAGCAGCTTACGCGGCGGCGTCAGGGGCGAACTCTACAATGAGCAGTTCTTC
CDR3: CASSLRGGVRGELYNEQFF

J: TRBJ2-7
V: TRBV11-2
D: TRBD2
size: -
DNA: TGTGCCAGCAGCTCCGTCCCGGGACTAGCGGGAGCCCTCTACGAGCAGTACTTC
CDR3: CASSSVPGLAGALYEQYF

J: TRBJ2-7
V: TRBV27
D: -
size: -
DNA: TGTGCCAGCAGTATCCTAGGTTCGGGGGAGCAGTACTTC
CDR3: CASSILGSGEQYF

J: TRBJ1-1
V: TRBV28
D: -
size: -
DNA: TGTGCCAGCAGTTTCGGGGGGCTGAACACTGAAGCTTTCTTT
CDR3: CASSFGGLNTEAFF

J: TRBJ2-7
V: TRBV2
D: -
size: -
DNA: TGTGCCAGCAGTGGGGTCCCGACAAGCTTC
CDR3: CASSGVPTSF

J: TRBJ2-2
V: TRBV5-4
D: TRBD2
size: -
DNA: TGTGCCAGCAGCCTTAAGCGGGAGCTAAACACCGGGGAGCTGTTTTTT
CDR3: CASSLKRELNTGELFF

J: TRBJ2-1
V: TRBV27
D: -
size: -
DNA: TGTGCCAGCGCGGCCCACCTGAATGAGCAGTTCTTC
CDR3: CASAAHLNEQFF

J: TRBJ2-3
V: TRBV2
D: -
size: -
DNA: TGTGCCAGCAGTGGGGTCCGGACTCCAGTTACGCAGTATTTT
CDR3: CASSGVRTPVTQYF

J: TRBJ1-2
V: TRBV27
D: TRBD1
size: -
DNA: TGTGCCAGCAGTACCCGACAGGGCCCTAACTATGGCTACACCTTC
CDR3: CASSTRQGPNYGYTF

J: TRBJ2-6
V: TRBV19
D: TRBD1
size: -
DNA: TGTGCCAGCAGGGGGTCTGGGGCCAACGTCCTGACTTTC
CDR3: CASRGSGANVLTF

J: TRBJ2-2
V: TRBV7-2
D: -
size: -
DNA: TGTGCCAGCAACCTAGGATCCGGGGAGCTGTTTTTT
CDR3: CASNLGSGELFF

J: TRBJ1-1
V: TRBV9
D: -
size: -
DNA: TGTGCCAGCAGCGGTAACAGGGATGAAGCTTTCTTT
CDR3: CASSGNRDEAFF

J: TRBJ1-3
V: TRBV7-8
D: -
size: -
DNA: TGTGCCAGCAGCCAGAGAAGAAACACCATATATTTT
CDR3: CASSQRRNTIYF

J: TRBJ1-1
V: TRBV28
D: -
size: -
DNA: TGTGCCAGCAGTTTATTCCCGGGGAAGGCTGAAGCTTTCTTT
CDR3: CASSLFPGKAEAFF

J: TRBJ2-7
V: TRBV4-1
D: TRBD1
size: -
DNA: TGCGCCAGCAGCCAAGGCACAGGGGCCGCCTACGAGCAGTACTTC
CDR3: CASSQGTGAAYEQYF

J: TRBJ1-5
V: TRBV9
D: -
size: -
DNA: TGTGCCAGCAGCGTAGGGTGGCAAGAGGGGCAGCCCCAGCATTTT
CDR3: CASSVGWQEGQPQHF

J: TRBJ2-1
V: TRBV4-1
D: TRBD1
size: -
DNA: TGCGCCAGCATATCGGGACCCGGGACAGGGGCCCACAATGAGCAGTTCTTC
CDR3: CASISGPGTGAHNEQFF

J: TRBJ2-2
V: TRBV27
D: TRBD2
size: -
DNA: TGTGCCAGCAGCCCAGCGGGAGGAGGCACCGGGGAGCTGTTTTTT
CDR3: CASSPAGGGTGELFF

J: TRBJ2-7
V: TRBV25-1
D: TRBD2
size: -
DNA: TGTGCCAGCAGTCTTGGTGGGGGGGGTCGCGACGAGCAGTACTTC
CDR3: CASSLGGGGRDEQYF

J: TRBJ2-7
V: TRBV27
D: TRBD1
size: -
DNA: TGTGCCAGCGCATACCTCCGACAGGGTTACGAGCAGTACTTC
CDR3: CASAYLRQGYEQYF

J: TRBJ2-7
V: TRBV7-2
D: -
size: -
DNA: TGTGCCAGTACATTAACAGGGACCTCCTACGAGCAGTACTTC
CDR3: CASTLTGTSYEQYF

J: TRBJ2-7
V: TRBV29-1
D: TRBD1
size: -
DNA: TGCAGCGTTCTACAGGGGGGCCCGACCTACGAGCAGTACTTC
CDR3: CSVLQGGPTYEQYF

J: TRBJ1-5
V: TRBV4-1
D: -
size: -
DNA: TGCGCCAGCAGCCCGCGCGAGGGACCTCAGCCCCAGCATTTT
CDR3: CASSPREGPQPQHF

J: TRBJ1-2
V: TRBV6-7
D: -
size: few
DNA: TGTGCCAGCAGTTACGGCTACACCTTC
CDR3: CASSYGYTF

J: TRBJ2-1
V: TRBV2
D: TRBD2
size: -
DNA: TGTGCCAGCAGTACTGCTAGCGGGAGGGGCGATGAGCAGTTCTTC
CDR3: CASSTASGRGDEQFF

J: TRBJ1-1
V: TRBV6-6
D: -
size: -
DNA: TGTGCCAGCAGCCCTTCGAGAGGCACTGAAGCTTTCTTT
CDR3: CASSPSRGTEAFF

J: TRBJ1-1
V: TRBV6-5
D: -
size: -
DNA: TGTGCCAGCAGAACCGGGACAATGGGCACTGAAGCTTTCTTT
CDR3: CASRTGTMGTEAFF

J: TRBJ1-5
V: TRBV27
D: TRBD1
size: -
DNA: TGTGCCAGCAGTATGACAGGGGGCGGGTGGGTAGGCGGTCAGCCCCAGCATTTT
CDR3: CASSMTGGGWVGGQPQHF

J: TRBJ2-7
V: TRBV6-1
D: -
size: -
DNA: TGTGCCAACCTTTTTTTTGGCCATAGGAGCTACGAGCAGTACTTC
CDR3: CANLFFGHRSYEQYF

J: TRBJ2-3
V: TRBV5-4
D: -
size: -
DNA: TGTGCCAGCAGCAATGGTGCGGGGACAGATACGCAGTATTTT
CDR3: CASSNGAGTDTQYF

J: TRBJ2-7
V: TRBV7-9
D: -
size: -
DNA: TGTGCCAGCAGCCTACCGACAGTCCCCTACGAGCAGTACTTC
CDR3: CASSLPTVPYEQYF

J: TRBJ2-7
V: TRBV28
D: -
size: once
DNA: TGTGCCAGCAGCCGCAAGGGGGTTTTCTACGAGCAGTACTTC
CDR3: CASSRKGVFYEQYF

J: TRBJ1-3
V: TRBV6-6
D: TRBD1
size: -
DNA: TGTGCCAGCAGCGGGACAGCCTCTGGAAACACCATATATTTT
CDR3: CASSGTASGNTIYF

J: TRBJ2-2
V: TRBV4-2
D: TRBD1
size: -
DNA: TGTGCCAGCAGCCAAGACAGGACAGGGAGAGACACCGGGGAGCTGTTTTTT
CDR3: CASSQDRTGRDTGELFF

J: TRBJ2-1
V: TRBV27
D: TRBD2
size: -
DNA: TGTGCCAGCAGTTTGGAGCGGGGGGGGTTGGGCGAGCAGTTCTTC
CDR3: CASSLERGGLGEQFF